The sequence of this T cell receptor beta chain was determined in a study of T cells expressing NK-cell markers. Study at large: TCR beta repertoires came from sorted CD3+CD56+NKG2C+, CD3+CD56+NKG2C- and CD3+CD56-NKG2C+ T cells. HCMV seropositivity characterized seven of the eight sequenced donors, and seronegativity one. General study findings and limits: Whether expanded NKG2C-expressing T cell clones recognize HCMV is unknown. The study found dominant NKG2C+ clonotypes at roughly 1.0-7.0% of CD8+ T cells in six donors.

Germline CDR1 is SGHTA and CDR2 is FQGNSA. CDR3 size: 15 residues. TCRdb processed the 5' RACE reads again and assigns one entry to each CDR3 protein, with no DNA. This table lists fewer than 400,000 distinct CDR3 sequences. Worth noting for this clonotype: Its antigen is currently unknown.

This TCR derives from a man aged 18-75 years in good health. The J gene is TRBJ1-5, the V gene TRBV7-2; the TCRdb D gene call, TRBD1, has no DNA to confirm it. Material for sequencing was blood T cells: a sorted CD56 or NKG2C T cell subset, CD4+ or CD8+ T cells, or bulk PBMC T cells (not recorded which). CDR3 sequence reads: CASSLNRGNNQPQHF.